The 16 T cell receptor beta chains reported below all come from one sample, sequenced in a study of blood T cells in healthy people across ages. Primers used in a second PCR of about 7 to 11 cycles were a sample-barcoded 5' primer and a J-beta primer mix. TCRdb re-derived calls from the 5' RACE reads in MiXCR, one entry per CDR3 protein. The profile shows roughly 800,000 distinct CDR3 sequences, roughly 25% of them singletons. This sample was also put to use in a study of T cells of mothers and their children.

The specimen was blood. These receptors were collected from a boy aged 5 to 17 in good health.

A few counts support this clonotype. This rearrangement joins TRBV4-1 to TRBJ2-3; 7 nucleotides agree with TRBD2. Germline V gene sequence: CDR1 MGHRA, CDR2 YSYEKL. Unmatched junction bases numbered 10, after V lost 3 bases and J lost 1 base. This CDR3 spans 17 amino acids. The CDR3 region has the DNA TGCGCCAGCAGCCACGACGGCCGGGACTACCGCACAGATACGCAGTATTTT. It translates to CASSHDGRDYRTDTQYF.

For this clonotype: One junction end disagrees with the germline gene, perhaps due to a read error. J is TRBJ1-4 and V is TRBV7-2; a weak D match, TRBD1 (6 bases). The CDR3 spans 15 residues. From germline, CDR1 is SGHTA and CDR2 FQGNSA. The CDR3 nucleotides are TGTGCCAGCAGCGTGCAGGGGTCCGGTAATGAAAAACGGTTTTTT. Protein sequence: CASSVQGSGNEKRFF.

The rearrangement joins TRBV12-3 or TRBV12-4 to TRBJ2-3; D is unresolved. The CDR3 length is 11 residues. V lost 8 bases to trimming and J lost 6 bases, with 9 bases between them. CDR3 nucleotides: TGTGCCAGCGGAAAGACGGATACGCAGTATTTT. It translates to CASGKTDTQYF.

Remarks on this clonotype: An end of the junction does not agree with germline; a read error may underlie this. The CDR3 DNA follows: TGTACCAGCTCACTGGAGATGTACTCCTACGAGCAGTACTTC. Translation: CTSSLEMYSYEQYF. The chain combines TRBV18 with TRBJ2-7; no definite D call. The CDR3 sequence is 14 residues long. Germline lookup yields CDR1 KGHSH and CDR2 LQKENI.

There are a few counts of this clonotype. V gene TRBV5-8 combines with J gene TRBJ1-4; D is uncertain. CDR1 SGHTS and CDR2 YDEGEE come from the germline V gene. The CDR3 contains 15 residues. V was pared by 0 bases and J by 7 bases, with 13 bases between. The CDR3 coding sequence is TGTGCCAGCAGCTTGGGCTTCTCGGGTGGTGAAAAACTGTTTTTT. This sequence encodes CASSLGFSGGEKLFF.

This clonotype was seen at least ten times. The chain joins TRBV7-6 to TRBJ2-1, with 8 positions matching TRBD2. Germline V CDR1 and CDR2: SGHVS, FNYEAQ. V lost 5 bases to trimming and J lost 4 bases; unmatched junction nucleotides: 7. The CDR3 is made up of 15 amino acids. This CDR3 reads CASSLFGGAYNEQFF. The CDR3 DNA follows: TGTGCCAGCAGCCTATTCGGGGGGGCGTACAATGAGCAGTTCTTC.

Turning to this clonotype: A much larger clone lies a single base off, so this may be a read error. The chain couples TRBV29-1 to TRBJ2-1; D possibly corresponds to TRBD1 (6 bases). Deletions cut 7 bases from V and 7 bases from J, with 14 bases between. This CDR3 is 12 amino acids long. Germline loops: CDR1 SQVTM, CDR2 ANQGSEA. The chain's CDR3 is CSAQGAGNEQFF. The CDR3 DNA sequence: TGCAGCGCACAGGGTGCCGGGAATGAGCAGTTCTTC.

This clonotype was picked up a small number of times. The V and J genes are TRBV3-1 and TRBJ2-1; D perhaps matches TRBD2 (6 bases). The V end was cut by 4 bases, the J end by 4 bases, with 14 bases between. CDR1 and CDR2 from the germline V gene are LGHDT and YNNKEL (reference sequence). The CDR3 sequence is 15 residues long. The DNA for the CDR3 is TGTGCCAGCAGCCGACGACTAGGGGCTTACAATGAGCAGTTCTTC. It yields the protein CASSRRLGAYNEQFF.

The chain recombines TRBV10-3 with TRBJ2-5, with D possibly being TRBD2 (6 bases). CDR1 ENHRY and CDR2 SYGVKD come from the germline V gene. This CDR3 spans 14 amino acids. V lost 4 bases and J lost 4, with 13 bases in between. As DNA, the CDR3 is TGTGCCATCAGTGGGGACTTGGTAAGAGAGACCCAGTACTTC. Residues: CAISGDLVRETQYF.

The chain uses TRBV13 and TRBJ2-1, with D perhaps matching TRBD1 (6 bases). Trimming took off 5 bases at V and 8 bases at J, with 19 bases between the two ends. The germline CDR1 and CDR2 sequences are PRHDT and FYEKMQ (reference sequence). The CDR3 totals 15 residues. In DNA, the CDR3 is TGTGCCAGCAGCCCAAAGGGGGAAGCCACCGATGAGCAGTTCTTC. Protein sequence: CASSPKGEATDEQFF.

In its sample, this clonotype was seen a few times. The chain combines TRBV11-1 with TRBJ2-1; the match to TRBD2 covers 12 bases. The CDR3 consists of 20 residues. Germline loops: CDR1 SGHAT, CDR2 FQDESV (reference sequence). V shed 1 base and J 0 bases; nucleotides not matched to a gene: 10. This CDR3 reads CASSLVGLAGRVRSYNEQFF. For the CDR3, the DNA is TGTGCCAGCAGCTTAGTGGGACTAGCGGGCCGAGTTCGCTCCTACAATGAGCAGTTCTTC.

The chain is built from TRBV27 and TRBJ2-7; D perhaps matches TRBD2 (6 bases). Germline V lookup: CDR1 MNHEY, CDR2 SMNVEV (reference sequence). This CDR3 is 16 amino acids long. The V gene lost 7 bases and the J gene lost 1 base, with 20 bases spanning the gap. For the CDR3, the DNA is TGTGCCAGCACCCCGAGAGTGGGGGGTATATCCTACGAGCAGTACTTC. This translates into CASTPRVGGISYEQYF.

This clonotype was recorded a few times. The rearrangement uses TRBV27 and TRBJ1-5; D perhaps matches TRBD1 (6 bases). V was clipped by 5 bases and J by 7 bases, with 18 bases between them. CDR1 and CDR2 (germline): MNHEY, SMNVEV (reference sequence). This CDR3 spans 15 amino acids. The CDR3 sequence: CASSPRGAGGQPQHF. As DNA, the CDR3 is TGTGCCAGCAGTCCGAGGGGGGCCGGCGGGCAGCCCCAGCATTTT.

The chain is built from TRBV28 and TRBJ2-7; TRBD2 might be the D (5 bases). Deletions cut 1 base from V and 6 bases from J, with 10 bases between. Per the germline V gene, CDR1 is MDHEN and CDR2 is SYDVKM. The CDR3 is 13 residues long. For the CDR3, the DNA is TGTGCCAGCAGTTTATCTGCGGGCCTCGAGCAGTACTTC. It codes for CASSLSAGLEQYF.

This clonotype appeared a few times. The V call is TRBV5-1, the J call TRBJ2-5; 9 bases match TRBD1. With the DNA end fitting TRBJ2-7 better, the J assignment may be wrong. Germline V gene lookup returns CDR1 SGHRS and CDR2 YFSETQ. CDR3 length: 16 residues. For the CDR3, the DNA is TGCGCCAGCAGCTTGGGGCCGGGACAGGGAGCCAACGAGCAGTACTTC. This translates into CASSLGPGQGANEQYF.

V and J are TRBV5-1 and TRBJ2-1; 12 positions agree with TRBD2. The germline CDR1 and CDR2 sequences are SGHRS and YFSETQ. CDR3 length: 18 amino acids. V was clipped by 2 bases and J by 2 bases; unmatched bases: 8. In DNA form, the CDR3 reads TGCGCCAGCAGCTTCCTAGCGGGGGGGCCTGGAACCTACAATGAGCAGTTCTTC. Protein product: CASSFLAGGPGTYNEQFF.